Listed below are T cell receptor beta chains from one sample, sequenced in a study of T-cell memory formation after mild COVID-19. MiXCR, run by TCRdb on the 5' RACE reads, gives a single entry per CDR3 protein. Counted here are 500,000 to 650,000 distinct CDR3 sequences, roughly 22% occurring once; the ten biggest clones make up 7.5% to 9.5%. Input material: PBMCs or a T cell subset sorted from them (not recorded which). The receptors derive from an adult woman who had mild COVID-19 (a few samples of this study predate the infection). Cell type and time point are not known. Each CDR3 is given with its conserved first and last residue.

cdr3_aa | j_call | v_call
CASSQGDLQSSYGYTF | TRBJ1-2 | TRBV4-1
CASSIETGLEQFF | TRBJ2-1 | TRBV5-4
CASSQGAAGAWKTDTQYF | TRBJ2-3 | TRBV4-2
CASSLFGSGRANTDTQYF | TRBJ2-3 | TRBV12-3/TRBV12-4
CASSATGLPGANVLTF | TRBJ2-6 | TRBV28
CATSRSGGIHEQFF | TRBJ2-1 | TRBV15
CASSFRLAGLQETQYF | TRBJ2-5 | TRBV11-3
CAWTTGSSNTLHF | TRBJ1-6 | TRBV30
CASSQDIGREGDYEQYF | TRBJ2-7 | TRBV4-3
CASSWTANEKLFF | TRBJ1-4 | TRBV5-1
CASSLAGFTGELFF | TRBJ2-2 | TRBV12-3/TRBV12-4
CSVGTTGGAQGYTF | TRBJ1-2 | TRBV29-1
CSVDTGGRGYTF | TRBJ1-2 | TRBV29-1
CSVEEQVEQFF | TRBJ2-1 | TRBV29-1
CASSKEGTSRTGELFF | TRBJ2-2 | TRBV12-3/TRBV12-4
CASSYQARLSGTSGYEQYF | TRBJ2-7 | TRBV7-2
CSVAWGNTGELFF | TRBJ2-2 | TRBV29-1
CASTPGLAGSNTGELFF | TRBJ2-2 | TRBV19
CSAAHDGTYEQYF | TRBJ2-7 | TRBV20-1
CSARTGRIYEQYF | TRBJ2-7 | TRBV20-1
CASSLTGIDQPQHF | TRBJ1-5 | TRBV6-1
CASSQTGPQPQHF | TRBJ1-5 | TRBV7-9
CASSQGGQGRLGLSGANVLTF | TRBJ2-6 | TRBV4-1
CATSDPRSRVNEQFF | TRBJ2-1 | TRBV24-1
CASSYLGGRITGELFF | TRBJ2-2 | TRBV6-2/TRBV6-3
CASSLGVGRETEAFF | TRBJ1-1 | TRBV11-1
CAISGYGTSVDQETQYF | TRBJ2-5 | TRBV10-3
CASRRVRDGHYEQYF | TRBJ2-7 | TRBV6-6
CASSSLTGRYEQYF | TRBJ2-7 | TRBV13
CASSLPTGQGSNRELFF | TRBJ2-2 | TRBV7-8
CASSLWNTEAFF | TRBJ1-1 | TRBV7-2
CASSHLLLPDTQYF | TRBJ2-3 | TRBV14
CAWSVSPYYEQYF | TRBJ2-7 | TRBV30
CASSLVEGSYEQYF | TRBJ2-7 | TRBV5-1
CASSFYARGTGGSNTQYF | TRBJ2-3 | TRBV7-6
CRARDQVLVIGNEQFF | TRBJ2-1 | TRBV20-1
CASSLSPRGRDDQFF | TRBJ2-1 | TRBV19
CASSSGRRAGGTTDTQYF | TRBJ2-3 | TRBV5-6
CASSSLGPEKLFF | TRBJ1-4 | TRBV11-3
CASSLGSSGNEQYF | TRBJ2-7 | TRBV12-3/TRBV12-4
CASSRQENNSPLHF | TRBJ1-6 | TRBV18
CASSDPRGNTEAFF | TRBJ1-1 | TRBV27
CASSPSPGTRKDNEQFF | TRBJ2-1 | TRBV6-6
CASSLQESYEQYF | TRBJ2-7 | TRBV7-8
CSARDQAGGDTDTQYF | TRBJ2-3 | TRBV20-1
CSARGIFGGNEQFF | TRBJ2-1 | TRBV20-1
CASSQETGTSGEQYF | TRBJ2-7 | TRBV4-3